Presented here are 19 T cell receptor beta chains from one specimen sequenced in a study of OX40 agonist ivuxolimab in advanced cancers. Profiling relied on immunoSEQ multiplex PCR, and the TCRdb table lists in-frame clones only, not all of them. The sample carries tens of thousands of clones, about 80% recorded once. Sequencing used CD4+ or CD8+ T cells sorted from blood, obtained in a trial of the OX40 agonist ivuxolimab. These receptors all stem from an adult with an advanced solid tumor such as melanoma, head and neck, liver or kidney cancer.

The genes are TRBV13 and TRBJ2-7; 11 positions agree with TRBD2. Per the germline V gene, CDR1 is PRHDT and CDR2 is FYEKMQ (reference sequence). V was pared by 6 bases and J by 6 bases, with 10 bases of the junction left unmatched. The CDR3 covers 15 residues. CDR3 amino acids: CASRILTSGRPEQYF. CDR3 in DNA: TGTGCCAGCAGAATACTAACTAGCGGGAGACCCGAGCAGTACTTC.

The rearrangement links TRBV5-5 to TRBJ2-7; no firm D call. CDR1 SGHKS and CDR2 YYEKEE come from the germline V gene (reference sequence). The CDR3 loop spans 14 amino acids. V was cut by 4 bases and J by 0 bases, with 11 bases left in between. CDR3 loop: CASSLWKDSYEQYF. The DNA of the CDR3 is TGTGCCAGCAGCCTGTGGAAAGACTCCTACGAGCAGTACTTC.

The chain has TRBV6-1 and TRBJ2-1; 11 nucleotides match TRBD2. The V segment lost 4 bases and the J segment 5 bases; nucleotides outside the gene matches: 7. This CDR3 region has 16 residues. The germline CDR1 and CDR2 sequences are MNHNS and SASEGT. CDR3 nucleotides: TGTGCCAGCAGTGGGGCGGTAGCGGGAGGGCACAATGAGCAGTTCTTC. This encodes CASSGAVAGGHNEQFF.

The J gene is TRBJ2-7, the V gene TRBV6-1; D gene uncertain. Germline loops: CDR1 MNHNS, CDR2 SASEGT. The CDR3 spans 11 residues. Trimming cost V 4 bases and J 7 bases, with 8 bases left between them. CDR3 region: CASSGTEEQYF. CDR3 nucleotides: TGTGCCAGCAGTGGGACGGAGGAGCAGTACTTC.

This rearrangement joins TRBV9 to TRBJ2-7; 8 bases line up with TRBD1. This CDR3 contains 14 residues. Trimming took 0 bases from V and 4 from J; bases not matched to a gene: 3. Germline V CDR1 and CDR2: SGDLS, YYNGEE. This CDR3 is CASSVADRAYEQYF. CDR3 sequence (DNA): TGTGCCAGCAGCGTAGCGGACAGGGCTTACGAGCAGTACTTC.

The V gene is TRBV7-8, the J gene TRBJ2-7, with a tentative D call TRBD1 (6 bases). The CDR3 consists of 15 residues. Trimming pared 3 bases from V and 3 bases from J, leaving 15 bases between. The V gene's germline CDR1 is SGHVS and CDR2 FQNEAQ. The CDR3 is CASSFLQGKDYEQYF. CDR3 DNA: TGTGCCAGCAGCTTTCTCCAGGGGAAGGACTACGAGCAGTACTTC.

The J gene is TRBJ2-2, the V gene TRBV6-6; D unresolved. The V gene lost 1 base and the J gene lost 5 bases, with 2 bases spanning the gap. Looked up from germline, CDR1 is MNHNY and CDR2 is SVGAGI (reference sequence). The CDR3 totals 12 residues. CDR3 nucleotide sequence: TGTGCCAGCAGTTACTTAACCGGGGAGCTGTTTTTT. This gives the protein CASSYLTGELFF.

The V call is TRBV5-4, the J call TRBJ2-2; 9 bases map to TRBD2. From germline, CDR1 is SGHNT and CDR2 YYREEE (reference sequence). Trimming cost V 0 bases and J 4 bases; bases outside gene matches: 4. The CDR3 spans 16 residues. The CDR3 sequence: CASSLGAGGGTGELFF. Written as DNA, the CDR3 is TGTGCCAGCAGCTTGGGGGCGGGAGGGGGCACCGGGGAGCTGTTTTTT.

The chain links TRBV5-4 to TRBJ2-7; TRBD2 matches at 8 bases. V trimming: 2 bases; J trimming: 0 bases; junction bases outside the gene matches: 4. Germline V gives CDR1 SGHNT, CDR2 YYREEE (reference sequence). This CDR3 is 15 amino acids long. CDR3: CASSLPLAGSYEQYF. In DNA form, the CDR3 reads TGTGCCAGCAGCTTACCGCTAGCGGGCTCCTACGAGCAGTACTTC. The variable domain in full, completed from reference TRBV5-4 and TRBJ2-7, reads ETGVTQSPTHLIKTRGQQVTLRCSSQSGHNTVSWYQQALGQGPQFIFQYYREEENGRGNFPPRFSGLQFPNYSSELNVNALELDDSALYLCASSLPLAGSYEQYFGPGTRLTVT.

V usage is TRBV6-6 and J usage is TRBJ1-2; TRBD1 matches 11 bases. Unmatched junction bases numbered 7, after V lost 5 bases and J lost 2 bases. Germline CDR1 reads MNHNY; CDR2 reads SVGAGI (reference sequence). This CDR3 spans 16 amino acids. This CDR3 is CASSAPGTGGNYGYTF. In nucleotides, the CDR3 is TGTGCCAGCAGTGCTCCCGGGACAGGGGGGAACTATGGCTACACCTTC.

The gene calls are TRBV6-5 and TRBJ2-2; tentative D call: TRBD2 (6 bases). The CDR3 contains 15 residues. The germline V gene has CDR1 MNHEY and CDR2 SVGAGI. Trimming removed 8 bases at V and 0 bases at J, with 13 bases between. The CDR3 is CASHGGIANTGELFF. CDR3 DNA sequence: TGTGCCAGCCATGGGGGGATAGCGAACACCGGGGAGCTGTTTTTT.

The V and J genes are TRBV6-5 and TRBJ2-4; possible D gene TRBD1, 6 bases. V dropped 7 bases and J dropped 5 bases, with 15 bases sitting between them. This CDR3 is built from 14 residues. CDR1 and CDR2 from the germline V gene are MNHEY and SVGAGI. This chain's CDR3 is CASKLPGDQNIQYF. The CDR3, as DNA: TGTGCCAGCAAGCTCCCAGGGGATCAAAACATTCAGTACTTC.

V and J are TRBV27 and TRBJ1-5; 10 bases map to TRBD1. V shed 6 bases and J 3 bases; nucleotides not matched to a gene: 5. Germline V gives CDR1 MNHEY, CDR2 SMNVEV (reference sequence). The CDR3 length is 15 residues. The chain's CDR3 is CASSLGQGYNQPQHF. The CDR3 region has the DNA TGTGCCAGCAGCTTGGGACAGGGGTACAATCAGCCCCAGCATTTT.

This clone was detected only once. The chain is built from TRBV28 and TRBJ2-7; no firm D call. This CDR3 has 15 residues. Germline loops: CDR1 MDHEN, CDR2 SYDVKM. Trimming took off 3 bases at V and 2 bases at J, with 14 bases between the two ends. CDR3 sequence reads: CASSFSLLRTYEQYF. The CDR3 DNA reads as TGTGCCAGCAGTTTTAGTCTCCTCAGGACCTACGAGCAGTACTTC.

The chain couples TRBV5-1 to TRBJ1-1; the match to TRBD1 covers 7 bases. From germline, CDR1 is SGHRS and CDR2 YFSETQ. The CDR3 covers 15 residues. Trimming removed 1 base from V and 1 base from J; junction bases left unmatched: 4. CDR3 in amino acids: CASSLWGQKNTEAFF. CDR3 DNA: TGCGCCAGCAGCTTGTGGGGACAGAAGAACACTGAAGCTTTCTTT. Full variable domain (rest looked up from reference TRBV5-1 and TRBJ1-1): KAGVTQTPRYLIKTRGQQVTLSCSPISGHRSVSWYQQTPGQGLQFLFEYFSETQRNKGNFPGRFSGRQFSNSRSEMNVSTLELGDSALYLCASSLWGQKNTEAFFGQGTRLTVV.

The rearrangement links TRBV27 to TRBJ2-7; D perhaps matches TRBD2 (10 bases). V was cut by 5 bases and J by 2 bases, with 25 bases left in between. The CDR3 is 18 residues long. Germline V gives CDR1 MNHEY, CDR2 SMNVEV (reference sequence). CDR3 sequence: CASSPGTGSGRVTYEQYF. DNA of the CDR3: TGTGCCAGCAGTCCCGGGACAGGGAGCGGGAGGGTAACCTACGAGCAGTACTTC.

This chain links TRBV19 with TRBJ1-1; TRBD1 matches at 7 bases. The trim removed 6 bases at V and 4 bases at J, leaving 14 bases unmatched. This CDR3 is 16 amino acids long. The germline gives CDR1 LNHDA, CDR2 SQIVND (reference sequence). Here the CDR3 DNA reads TGTGCCAGTAGGAAGATCGGGACAGTGGATTTCACTGAAGCTTTCTTT. Its protein is CASRKIGTVDFTEAFF.

This chain links TRBV4-2 with TRBJ2-1, with D unresolved. Deletions cut 1 base from V and 9 bases from J, with 10 bases between. CDR1 is LGHNA, CDR2 YNFKEQ, per germline. CDR3 length equals 13 residues. CDR3 sequence (DNA): TGTGCCAGCAGCCAAGTAGTCGTTGTTGAGCAGTTCTTC. It yields the protein CASSQVVVVEQFF.

The chain links TRBV20-1 to TRBJ2-7, with D perhaps assigned TRBD1 or TRBD2 (5 bases each). V was pared by 5 bases and J by 9 bases, with 14 bases between. The CDR3 is 11 residues long. Germline assignment: CDR1 DFQATT and CDR2 SNEGSKA (reference sequence). This CDR3 reads CSAGDRGGQYF. In nucleotides, the CDR3 is TGCAGTGCTGGGGACCGCGGCGGGCAGTACTTC.